Shown below are 8 T cell receptor beta chains from a single sample sequenced in a study of T-cell reconstitution after alpha-beta-depleted transplantation in children (dated by TCRdb to about 2016). Explained via the paper, the treatment or condition label denotes: allogeneic hematopoietic cell transplantation with graft depleted of TCRalphabeta T cells and CD19 B cells. The library was made by PCR. Sequenced on an Illumina HiSeq 2500. Molecular barcoding was employed in the preparation of TCR libraries, with unique molecular identifiers being used to normalize TCRbeta repertoire quantification. The public reads were quality trimmed at Q25 with fastp and then assembled into clones with MiXCR by TCRdb, keeping productive beta chains. A single entry per CDR3 protein holds the most common genes and DNA from its merged rows. The sample profile shows roughly 790,000 distinct CDR3 sequences; approximately 15% of them were found once. The ten largest clones add up to approximately 5% of the sample.

Sequencing was performed on PBMCs, mostly from graft donor cells, taken 360 days after TCRalphabeta/CD19-depleted stem cell transplant. These receptors were obtained from a male patient aged 10 to 17 who had a stem cell transplant for acute lymphoblastic leukemia, so the T cells may come from the graft donor.

There are many counts of this clonotype. J is TRBJ2-7 and V is TRBV12-3 or TRBV12-4; unclear D gene. V dropped 3 bases and J dropped 3 bases, with 12 bases sitting between them. This CDR3 spans 14 amino acids. The CDR3 bases are TGTGCCAGCAGTTTTTGGTCAGTAAACTACGAGCAGTACTTC. This gives the protein CASSFWSVNYEQYF.

J is TRBJ2-1 and V is TRBV19; 7 bases match TRBD2. CDR1 is LNHDA and CDR2 is SQIVND in the germline V gene (reference sequence). V shed 3 bases and J 1 base; nucleotides not matched to a gene: 3. The CDR3 sequence is 15 residues long. The CDR3 DNA is TGTGCCAGTAGTATTCTCGGGGGGTCCTACAATGAGCAGTTCTTC. Translating it yields CASSILGGSYNEQFF.

This clonotype was recorded at least ten times. This rearrangement joins TRBV12-3 or TRBV12-4 to TRBJ2-5; D not resolved. The CDR3 length is 13 residues. V was trimmed by 7 bases and J by 8 bases, leaving 17 bases between them. The CDR3: CASTPDMLATQYF. For the CDR3, the DNA is TGTGCCAGCACCCCCGACATGTTAGCAACCCAGTACTTC.

This chain connects TRBV9 to TRBJ2-5, with 9 bases aligning to TRBD2. Unmatched junction bases numbered 7, after V lost 4 bases and J lost 0 bases. Germline values: CDR1 SGDLS, CDR2 YYNGEE. This CDR3 spans 16 amino acids. CDR3 loop: CASSLLSGSYQETQYF. CDR3 coding DNA: TGTGCCAGCAGCCTTCTTAGCGGGAGTTACCAAGAGACCCAGTACTTC.

A few counts support this clonotype. This rearrangement joins TRBV6-5 to TRBJ1-2; no clear D. V was shortened by 2 bases and J by 0 bases, with 4 bases between the two germline ends. CDR3 length: 13 residues. CDR1 and CDR2 from the germline V gene are MNHEY and SVGAGI. DNA for the CDR3: TGTGCCAGCAGTTACGCTCCTAACTATGGCTACACCTTC. The encoded protein is CASSYAPNYGYTF.

The V and J genes are TRBV11-2 and TRBJ1-1; unclear D gene. The ends were cut back, 2 bases at V and 8 bases at J, with 9 bases in the middle. The CDR3 loop spans 12 amino acids. CDR1 and CDR2 from the germline V gene are SGHAT and FQNNGV. CDR3 coding DNA: TGTGCCAGCAGCTTAACTGCGCGCGAAGCTTTCTTT. Translation: CASSLTAREAFF. Full variable domain (remainder filled in from reference TRBV11-2 and TRBJ1-1): EAGVAQSPRYKIIEKRQSVAFWCNPISGHATLYWYQQILGQGPKLLIQFQNNGVVDDSQLPKDRFSAERLKGVDSTLKIQPAKLEDSAVYLCASSLTAREAFFGQGTRLTVV.

This clonotype was counted between two and nine times. The CDR3 loop is CASSLGQRGRGETQYF. CDR3 nucleotide sequence: TGCGCCAGCAGCCTGGGACAGAGGGGAAGAGGAGAGACCCAGTACTTC. The chain combines TRBV5-1 with TRBJ2-5; 7 bases align to TRBD1. V dropped 4 bases and J dropped 4; count of bases not matched to a gene: 13. Germline assignment: CDR1 SGHRS and CDR2 YFSETQ. The CDR3 is 16 amino acids.

Ten or more counts support this clonotype. The chain recombines TRBV11-1 with TRBJ2-1; TRBD2 agrees at 15 bases. The V gene end was trimmed by 3 bases and the J gene end by 7 bases; junction bases not matched to a gene: 10. Per germline, CDR1 SGHAT and CDR2 FQDESV (reference sequence). The CDR3 is made up of 18 amino acids. The CDR3 nucleotides are TGTGCCAGCAGCTTGCCCTCAGGACTAGCGGGAGGGCCTAATGAGCAGTTCTTC. Translating gives CASSLPSGLAGGPNEQFF.